These 16 T cell receptor beta chains were sequenced from one sample in a study of cytomegalovirus exposure and HLA in healthy donors. The data were produced by immunoSEQ multiplex PCR, yet TCRdb's version contains in-frame clones alone and is incomplete. The sample includes roughly 62,000 clones, 85% to 95% of them seen just once. The sequenced material came from PBMCs. These receptors were obtained from a man younger than 35 in good health and CMV-seronegative.

This clone was detected once. The gene calls are TRBV29-1 and TRBJ1-1; D call uncertain. The V gene's germline CDR1 is SQVTM and CDR2 ANQGSEA. V was trimmed by 5 bases and J by 0 bases, leaving 16 bases between them. The CDR3 has 15 residues. CDR3 nucleotides: TGCAGCGTTCGAGAGGTCTGGCAGTTGAACACTGAAGCTTTCTTT. Amino acid sequence: CSVREVWQLNTEAFF.

The chain couples TRBV6-4 to TRBJ2-3, with 14 nucleotides matching TRBD2. V shed 4 bases and J 4 bases; nucleotides not matched to a gene: 1. CDR3 length equals 15 residues. Looked up from germline, CDR1 is MRHNA and CDR2 is SNTAGT. CDR3 in DNA: TGTGCCAGCAGTGGACTAGCGGGAGGGCCAGATACGCAGTATTTT. Translated: CASSGLAGGPDTQYF.

V and J are TRBV11-2 and TRBJ2-7; 7 bases are shared with TRBD2. The CDR3 totals 14 residues. Germline-derived CDR1 and CDR2 are SGHAT and FQNNGV. The V and J ends lost 2 bases and 3 bases, in that order; junction bases with no gene match: 4. The CDR3 here is CASSLSGLLYEQYF. For the CDR3, the DNA is TGTGCCAGCAGCTTATCGGGACTACTCTACGAGCAGTACTTC.

V and J are TRBV4-3 and TRBJ1-1; D is possibly TRBD1 (5 bases). The CDR3 contains 16 residues. V lost 0 bases to trimming and J lost 4 bases, with 15 bases between them. CDR1 LGHNA and CDR2 YSLEER come from the germline V gene. The CDR3 is CASSQDRGLGGTEAFF. The CDR3 DNA sequence: TGCGCCAGCAGCCAAGATCGAGGACTGGGGGGCACTGAAGCTTTCTTT.

The J gene is TRBJ2-2, the V gene TRBV7-2; the match to TRBD1 covers 9 bases. The V gene end was trimmed by 6 bases and the J gene end by 4 bases; junction bases not matched to a gene: 9. Per the germline V gene, CDR1 is SGHTA and CDR2 is FQGNSA. The CDR3 has 16 amino acids. The CDR3 protein is CASSVSGTGTTGELFF. The DNA for the CDR3 is TGTGCCAGCAGTGTCTCCGGGACAGGGACCACCGGGGAGCTGTTTTTT.

The chain links TRBV6-5 to TRBJ2-1, with 7 positions matching TRBD1. The CDR3 runs 14 residues. Germline CDR1 reads MNHEY; CDR2 reads SVGAGI. Trimming removed 6 bases from V and 0 bases from J; junction bases left unmatched: 2. CDR3 nucleotide sequence: TGTGCCAGCAGCTACAGGGGCTCCTACAATGAGCAGTTCTTC. Residues: CASSYRGSYNEQFF.

The chain carries TRBV10-3 and TRBJ2-1, with 10 bases lining up with TRBD2. Trimming took 6 bases from V and 4 from J; bases not matched to a gene: 12. The CDR3 spans 17 residues. Germline CDR1 and CDR2: ENHRY and SYGVKD. CDR3 protein: CAISTSGTLVGYNEQFF. CDR3 coding DNA: TGTGCCATCAGCACTAGCGGGACGCTAGTGGGGTACAATGAGCAGTTCTTC.

About this clone itself: The same CDR3 arises from other DNA sequences in this sample as well. The chain is built from TRBV11-2 and TRBJ1-1; 7 positions agree with TRBD1. Looked up from germline, CDR1 is SGHAT and CDR2 is FQNNGV. The CDR3 is 13 amino acids. V was pared by 2 bases and J by 4 bases, with 1 base of the junction left unmatched. The CDR3, as DNA: TGTGCCAGCAGCTTACAGGGGGGCACTGAAGCTTTCTTT. Protein: CASSLQGGTEAFF.

This clone showed up just once. The CDR3 DNA reads as TGTGCCAGCAGCACCTGGGGGGTAGAGGCAACTAATGAAAAACTGTTTTTT. Protein: CASSTWGVEATNEKLFF. This rearrangement joins TRBV21-1 to TRBJ1-4. TRBV21-1 is flagged as a pseudogene. CDR3 length: 17 amino acids.

The CDR3 loop is CASSPGLNEQFF. CDR3 coding DNA: TGCGCCAGCAGTCCAGGGCTCAATGAGCAGTTCTTC. This chain uses TRBV4-1 with TRBJ2-1; perhaps TRBD1 as D (5 bases). Germline lookup yields CDR1 MGHRA and CDR2 YSYEKL. The CDR3 is 12 residues long. Trimming took off 6 bases at V and 6 bases at J, with 9 bases between the two ends.

This clone was seen only once. The V and J genes are TRBV18 and TRBJ2-3; 10 nucleotides line up with TRBD2. This CDR3 is 15 amino acids long. The trim removed 0 bases at V and 5 bases at J, leaving 2 bases unmatched. From germline, CDR1 is KGHSH and CDR2 LQKENI. The CDR3 nucleotides read TGTGCCAGCTCACCACCGGCTAGCGGGGGAGATACGCAGTATTTT. This encodes CASSPPASGGDTQYF.

The chain links TRBV19 to TRBJ1-2; 7 nucleotides line up with TRBD1. With 6 bases clipped from V and 8 bases from J, the junction kept 12 bases outside the gene matches. Germline V gene lookup returns CDR1 LNHDA and CDR2 SQIVND (reference sequence). This CDR3 contains 14 residues. The CDR3 DNA follows: TGTGCCAGTAGCCCTCTCGAAGGGGGCGGCGGCTACACCTTC. Its protein is CASSPLEGGGGYTF.

The J gene is TRBJ2-2, the V gene TRBV28; D gene ambiguous. The V gene's germline CDR1 is MDHEN and CDR2 SYDVKM. The CDR3 runs to 12 residues. The germline V and J ends were trimmed by 2 bases and 8 bases, with 6 bases remaining between them. The CDR3 region has the DNA TGTGCCAGCAGTTTAGCGGCGGGGGAGCTGTTTTTT. It codes for CASSLAAGELFF.

J is TRBJ1-2 and V is TRBV5-5; perhaps TRBD1 as D (5 bases). The CDR3 is 16 residues long. Germline lookup yields CDR1 SGHKS and CDR2 YYEKEE (reference sequence). V was pared by 4 bases and J by 6 bases, with 22 bases between. The CDR3 loop reads CASSPQGTLVSDGYTF. DNA for the CDR3: TGTGCCAGCAGCCCGCAGGGAACCCTCGTCTCGGATGGCTACACCTTC.

The genes are TRBV7-9 and TRBJ2-7; D possibly corresponds to TRBD1 (5 bases). V was cut by 6 bases and J by 0 bases, with 9 bases left in between. The germline CDR1 and CDR2 sequences are SEHNR and FQNEAQ (reference sequence). This CDR3 is 13 amino acids long. The chain's CDR3 is CASSRQNSYEQYF. CDR3 nucleotides: TGTGCCAGCAGTCGACAGAACTCCTACGAGCAGTACTTC.

A single count supports this clone. V usage is TRBV7-9 and J usage is TRBJ2-7; TRBD2 matches 12 bases. The germline CDR1 and CDR2 sequences are SEHNR and FQNEAQ (reference sequence). V lost 4 bases to trimming and J lost 2 bases; unmatched junction nucleotides: 3. The CDR3 has 15 residues. The CDR3 sequence: CASSSTSGSPYEQYF. The CDR3 nucleotides read TGTGCCAGCAGCTCGACTAGCGGGAGTCCCTACGAGCAGTACTTC.